This T cell receptor (beta chain) was captured in a study of CD8+ T cells in alopecia areata. Study in general: After 6 to 18 months of tofacitinib, follow-up continued 6 months off drug. Severity among treated patients was scored by the percentage of scalp area affected. The study, taken as a whole, reports: With tofacitinib ongoing, many expanded lesional clones persisted in both scalp and blood.

The sample's treatment: oral pan-JAK inhibitor, 5-10 mg twice daily. Lesional scalp punch biopsies and peripheral blood were collected from alopecia areata patients. The trim removed 8 bases at V and 2 bases at J, leaving 5 bases unmatched. In germline, CDR1 is SEHNR, CDR2 FQNEAQ (reference sequence). The CDR3 is 14 residues long. Points on this clone: Its antigen is as yet unknown.

Isolated RNA was reverse transcribed into cDNA used as the sequencing template. Sequencing was performed with immunoSEQ multiplex PCR; in TCRdb, only in-frame clones are kept and a portion is missing. Of under 150,000 clones listed, 55% to 60% are singletons. J is TRBJ2-7 and V is TRBV7-9; 11 bases match TRBD2. This receptor was identified in a human donor with alopecia areata. The material sequenced was CD4+ T cells sorted from blood, taken at week 24, from a patient treated with tofacitinib. CDR3 amino acids: CASGNSGGAYEQYF. The CDR3 DNA reads TGTGCCAGCGGGAATAGCGGGGGGGCCTACGAGCAGTACTTC.